This TCR beta chain is from a study of blood T cell repertoires in COVID-19. On the study more broadly: COVID-19 samples from acute and convalescent phases originated in the United States, Italy and Spain. From T cells, B-cell-depleted T cells, or PBMCs came the material, which was cDNA or gDNA.

The CDR3 runs 14 residues. V lost 6 bases and J lost 3; bases outside the gene matches: 8. The germline V gene encodes CDR1 MDHEN and CDR2 SYDVKM. Sequencing used immunoSEQ multiplex PCR; TCRdb keeps in-frame clones, though not all of them. The sample yields about 200,000 clones, approximately 89% seen once. The chain carries TRBV28 and TRBJ2-7; TRBD1 aligns across 7 bases. Sequenced: PBMCs or T cells enriched from blood (not recorded which). The sequence was collected from a woman aged 25-40 years with acute COVID-19. CDR3 sequence: CASSTRTGHYEQYF. The CDR3 DNA reads TGTGCCAGCAGCACACGGACAGGACACTACGAGCAGTACTTC.